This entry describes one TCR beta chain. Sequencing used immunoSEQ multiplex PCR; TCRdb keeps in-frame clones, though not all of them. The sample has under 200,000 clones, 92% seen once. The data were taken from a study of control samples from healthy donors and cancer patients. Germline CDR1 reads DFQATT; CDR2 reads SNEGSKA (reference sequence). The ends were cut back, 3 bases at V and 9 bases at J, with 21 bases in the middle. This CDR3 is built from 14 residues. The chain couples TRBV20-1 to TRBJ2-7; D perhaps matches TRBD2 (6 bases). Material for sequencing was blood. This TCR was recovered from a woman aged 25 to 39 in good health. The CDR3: CSASDTGEPYWQYF. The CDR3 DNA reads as TGCAGTGCTAGTGATACGGGAGAGCCGTATTGGCAGTACTTC.